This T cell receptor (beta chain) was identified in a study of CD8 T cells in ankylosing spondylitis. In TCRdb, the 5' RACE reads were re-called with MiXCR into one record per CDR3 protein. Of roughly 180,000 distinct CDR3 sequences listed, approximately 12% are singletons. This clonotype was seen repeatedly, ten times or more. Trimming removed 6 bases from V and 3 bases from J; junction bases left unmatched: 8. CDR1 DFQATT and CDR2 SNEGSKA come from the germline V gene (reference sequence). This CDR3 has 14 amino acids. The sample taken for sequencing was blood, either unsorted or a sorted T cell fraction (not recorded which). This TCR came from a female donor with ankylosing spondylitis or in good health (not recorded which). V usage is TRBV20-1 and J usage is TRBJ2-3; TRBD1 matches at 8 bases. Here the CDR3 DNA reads TGCAGTGCCTGCGACAGGGGCCTTACAGATACGCAGTATTTT. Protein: CSACDRGLTDTQYF.